These T cell receptor beta chains were read from a single sample in a study of PD-L1 blockade in urothelial cancer. Data came from immunoSEQ multiplex PCR; TCRdb stores just in-frame clones and leaves some out. Of roughly 63,000 clones in the sample, about 86% are singletons; the top ten hold around 3.2%. Sequenced material: PBMCs, taken around atezolizumab (anti-PD-L1) treatment. The receptors here all came from a man in his sixties or seventies with urothelial cancer. Each CDR3 is given with its conserved first and last residue. The D gene is left open where the match is weak. Size tells how often a clone was seen (once, few, many) or the class of an expanded clone, and some rows leave it out.

J gene,clone size,D gene,V gene,CDR3 DNA,CDR3 protein
TRBJ1-1,once,TRBD1,TRBV7-9,TGTGCCAGCAGCTCTTGGGACAGGTTAGGGGGACCTTTCTTT,CASSSWDRLGGPFF
TRBJ2-5,.,.,TRBV5-4,TGTGCCAGCAGTCTGGAGGTAGGGCGAGAGACCCAGTACTTC,CASSLEVGRETQYF
TRBJ1-5,.,TRBD1,TRBV7-2,TGTGCCAGCAGTACCGACAGGGATCAGCCCCAGCATTTT,CASSTDRDQPQHF
TRBJ2-2,.,TRBD2,TRBV4-1,TGCGCCAGCAGCCAACCCTCACTAGCGGGAGGTGGGGACACCGGGGAGCTGTTTTTT,CASSQPSLAGGGDTGELFF
TRBJ2-5,.,.,TRBV7-2,TGTGCCAGCAGCTTTTCCGGGGTCCAAGAGACCCAGTACTTC,CASSFSGVQETQYF
TRBJ1-1,.,.,TRBV15,TGTGCCACCAGCAGAGATCGTTGGCGGTTGGAAGCTTTCTTT,CATSRDRWRLEAFF
TRBJ1-1,few,TRBD1,TRBV19,TGTGCCAGTAACCGCCTCCAGGGGGCAGCTGAAGCTTTCTTT,CASNRLQGAAEAFF
TRBJ1-1,.,TRBD1,TRBV19,TGTGCCAGTAGGCGCCCGGGACAGGGCTTCCCTGAAGCTTTCTTT,CASRRPGQGFPEAFF
TRBJ1-3,once,.,TRBV6-1,TGTGCCAGCAGTGAATTCCTTGAGGGCGGAAAAATTCTCTCTGGAAACACCATATATTTT,CASSEFLEGGKILSGNTIYF
TRBJ2-7,.,TRBD2,TRBV28,TGTGCCAGCAGTTTATCCGGACTAGCGGGAGTTTTCCACGAGCAGTACTTC,CASSLSGLAGVFHEQYF
TRBJ2-2,.,TRBD2,TRBV18,TGTGCCAGCTCACCATCCGGGACTAGTATCACCGGGGAGCTGTTTTTT,CASSPSGTSITGELFF
TRBJ1-1,.,.,TRBV18,TGTGCCAGCTCACCATCCGGACAGCAGAACACTGAAGCTTTCTTT,CASSPSGQQNTEAFF
TRBJ1-2,many,TRBD1,TRBV7-2,TGTGCCAGCAGCCCAGGGACAGTTAACTATGGCTACACCTTC,CASSPGTVNYGYTF
TRBJ2-2,.,.,TRBV7-9,TGTGCCAGCAGCTTAACGGGAGCCGGGGAGCTGTTTTTT,CASSLTGAGELFF
TRBJ1-1,.,.,TRBV21-1,TGTGCCAGCAGCTACCCACAGGGTTTAAGTGCTTTCTTT,CASSYPQGLSAFF
TRBJ2-7,few,TRBD1,TRBV27,TGTGCCAGCAGTTTAAGAGGGACAGGGGGCTACTACGAGCAGTACTTC,CASSLRGTGGYYEQYF
TRBJ1-1,.,TRBD1,TRBV5-1,TGCGCCAGCAGCCCTACTATAAGAGACAGGGGACAAGCTTTCTTT,CASSPTIRDRGQAFF
TRBJ2-7,once,.,TRBV2,TGTGCCAGCAGTGAAGCGTGGCTCGAGCAGTACTTC,CASSEAWLEQYF
TRBJ1-1,few,.,TRBV25-1,TGTGCCAGCAGTGAATATGACACAGCTGAAGCTTTCTTT,CASSEYDTAEAFF
TRBJ2-7,.,TRBD2,TRBV7-2,TGTGCCAGCAGCTTAGGGGGGGGTAGCAGCTCCTACGAGCAGTACTTC,CASSLGGGSSSYEQYF
TRBJ2-7,once,.,TRBV15,TGTGCCACCAGCAGAGAAACCGGCTCCTACGAGCAGTACTTC,CATSRETGSYEQYF
TRBJ1-4,.,.,TRBV9,TGTGCCAGCAGCCCCAGGGGAGGGGCAACTAATGAAAAACTGTTTTTT,CASSPRGGATNEKLFF
TRBJ2-5,medium-sized,TRBD2,TRBV7-9,TGTGCCAGCAGCCCATCCTTAGGACTAGGAGAGACCCAGTACTTC,CASSPSLGLGETQYF
TRBJ2-2,.,.,TRBV5-1,TGCGCCAGCAGCCTGGGGGGACAGCTCACCGGGGAGCTGTTTTTT,CASSLGGQLTGELFF
TRBJ1-5,.,.,TRBV4-1,TGCGCCAGCAGCCAAGAGGTGAGGAGTGGTCAGCCCCAGCATTTT,CASSQEVRSGQPQHF
TRBJ2-6,.,.,TRBV27,TGTGCCAGCAGTTTAATCACGGGGACATGGGGGGCCAACGTCCTGACTTTC,CASSLITGTWGANVLTF
TRBJ1-3,.,TRBD1,TRBV7-7,TGTGCTAGCAGCAAAGACAGGGGTGCTGGAAACACCATATATTTT,CASSKDRGAGNTIYF
TRBJ2-6,.,.,TRBV6-1,TGTGCCAGCCAACACAGCTCTGGGGCCAACGTCCTGACTTTC,CASQHSSGANVLTF
TRBJ2-1,.,.,TRBV5-4,TGTGCCAGCAGCCTCCCCGGGGGAAGCTACAATGAGCAGTTCTTC,CASSLPGGSYNEQFF
TRBJ1-1,.,TRBD1,TRBV5-1,TGCGCCAGCAGCTTGAATGGACAGGGGGCGGCCACTGAAGCTTTCTTT,CASSLNGQGAATEAFF
TRBJ2-2,few,TRBD2,TRBV28,TGTGCCAGCAGTCCACCGGGAGGTTACACCGGGGAGCTGTTTTTT,CASSPPGGYTGELFF
TRBJ1-2,few,.,TRBV5-4,TGTGCCAGCACCAAAGGCGGAGGCTATGGCTACACCTTC,CASTKGGGYGYTF
TRBJ2-5,.,.,TRBV4-2,TGTGCCAGCAGCAGGAGGGCCGGGGAGACCCAGTACTTC,CASSRRAGETQYF
TRBJ2-3,.,.,TRBV6-1,TGTGCCAGCAACGAGCTTCGAGATACGCAGTATTTT,CASNELRDTQYF
TRBJ2-1,.,.,TRBV18,TGTGCCAGCTCATCCGAGTTTTGGGCACGACGGTTCTTC,CASSSEFWARRFF
TRBJ1-5,.,.,TRBV28,TGTGCCAGCAGTCAAGGACAGAATAGCAGGCAGCCCCAGCATTTT,CASSQGQNSRQPQHF
TRBJ1-1,.,TRBD1,TRBV6-1,TGTGCCAGCCTATTACTGGACAGGGAAGCTTTCTTT,CASLLLDREAFF
TRBJ1-4,.,TRBD1,TRBV18,TGTGCCAGCTCATCGACAGGGGCTTTGAGTGAAAAACTGTTTTTT,CASSSTGALSEKLFF
TRBJ1-2,.,TRBD1,TRBV7-8,TGTGCCAGCAGCTTAGGGGAGGGACAGGGTAACTATGGCTACACCTTC,CASSLGEGQGNYGYTF
TRBJ2-1,.,.,TRBV18,TGTGCCAGCTCACCCACGGCAGGGAGCAGGAGGGACAATGAGCAGTTCTTC,CASSPTAGSRRDNEQFF
TRBJ2-7,once,TRBD2,TRBV28,TGTGCCAGCAGTTTGGGCGGGAGGAACTACGAGCAGTACTTC,CASSLGGRNYEQYF